This TCR beta chain was captured by sequencing in a study of T cell repertoires in cytomegalovirus infection. General study findings and limits: HLA-C-restricted, CMV-specific TCR beta clonotypes were dominant ex vivo.

This clonotype was seen repeatedly, ten times or more. Its target is unknown. TCRdb redid the calling of the reads with MiXCR, one entry per CDR3 protein. The table shows hundreds of thousands of distinct CDR3 sequences, with approximately 7% occurring only once. This TCR was recovered from a human donor in good health (CMV status not recorded). Some clones in this sample may be carry-over from other donors' samples. The sequenced material came from PBMCs.

CDR3: CASSSKLQVYYGYTF. The DNA for the CDR3 is TGTGCCAGCAGCTCCAAATTACAGGTTTACTATGGCTACACCTTC. The chain is built from TRBV7-2 and TRBJ1-2, with a tentative D call TRBD1 (5 bases). Trimming took 4 bases from V and 3 from J, leaving 15 bases between them. This CDR3 region has 15 residues. Looked up from germline, CDR1 is SGHTA and CDR2 is FQGNSA. Full variable domain (missing parts from reference TRBV7-2 and TRBJ1-2): GAGVSQSPSNKVTEKGKDVELRCDPISGHTALYWYRQSLGQGLEFLIYFQGNSAPDKSGLPSDRFSAERTGGSVSTLTIQRTQQEDSAVYLCASSSKLQVYYGYTFGSGTRLTVV.